The present T cell receptor (beta chain) was sequenced within a study of blood T cell repertoires in COVID-19. Study-level information: Acute and convalescent COVID-19 specimens originated in the United States, Italy and Spain. Nucleic acid was either cDNA or gDNA, and it came from T cells, B-cell-depleted T cells, or PBMCs.

This CDR3 contains 14 residues. The J segment lost 0 bases and the V segment lost 7 bases, leaving 5 bases of the junction unmatched. CDR1 and CDR2 from the germline V gene are SNHLY and FYNNEI. Per the original methods: Amplified reference gene primers provided the basis for estimating nucleated cell counts. Profiled with immunoSEQ multiplex PCR; TCRdb holds only in-frame clones, not every one. V and J calls and clone size are copied from that table; D and trimming were computed from the DNA. In the table there are about 110,000 clones, 88% of which are singletons. Sequences were obtained from peripheral blood. V is TRBV2 and J is TRBJ2-7, with TRBD2 matching over 8 bases. This TCR was recovered from a woman aged 50 to 60 with acute or convalescent COVID-19. Here the CDR3 DNA reads TGTGCCAGCACAGAGACTAGCGCCTCCTACGAGCAGTACTTC. This sequence encodes CASTETSASYEQYF.